A selection of T cell receptor beta chains follows, all from one sample in a study of vaccination and CD4 T cells after COVID-19. Using its own MiXCR run on the PCR reads, TCRdb lists one record per CDR3 protein. The table records 20,000 to 25,000 distinct CDR3 sequences, about half of them present only once. Antigens of these TCRs are unknown. Sequencing was carried out using CD4+ T cells from blood, cultured in vitro. These receptors all come from a human donor who had recovered from COVID-19. Both conserved end residues are part of each CDR3. Fields, in order: V gene, CDR3 length, J gene, clone size, D gene, CDR3 protein, CDR3 DNA. D genes are given only for firm matches. The size of a clone is reported for some rows only, either as once, few or many, or as a class for expanded clones.

V gene: TRBV20-1; CDR3 length: 14; J gene: TRBJ1-6; clone size: few; D gene: -; CDR3 protein: CSASLAGLASPLHF; CDR3 DNA: TGCAGTGCCAGCCTGGCAGGGTTGGCTTCACCCCTCCACTTT
V gene: TRBV6-7; CDR3 length: 16; J gene: TRBJ2-7; clone size: -; D gene: TRBD1; CDR3 protein: CASSQADQGASYEQYF; CDR3 DNA: TGTGCCAGCAGCCAAGCCGATCAGGGGGCCTCATACGAGCAGTACTTC
V gene: TRBV12-3/TRBV12-4; CDR3 length: 16; J gene: TRBJ2-1; clone size: few; D gene: TRBD2; CDR3 protein: CASSPNPGLAGSEQFF; CDR3 DNA: TGTGCCAGCAGTCCAAATCCGGGACTAGCGGGAAGTGAGCAGTTCTTC
V gene: TRBV12-3/TRBV12-4; CDR3 length: 14; J gene: TRBJ2-5; clone size: -; D gene: -; CDR3 protein: CASSLRLSEETQYF; CDR3 DNA: TGTGCCAGCAGTTTGCGGCTTAGTGAAGAGACCCAGTACTTC
V gene: TRBV19; CDR3 length: 14; J gene: TRBJ2-3; clone size: -; D gene: TRBD1; CDR3 protein: CASSDRARTDTQYF; CDR3 DNA: TGTGCCAGTAGCGACAGGGCCCGCACAGATACGCAGTATTTT
V gene: TRBV19; CDR3 length: 13; J gene: TRBJ2-5; clone size: -; D gene: -; CDR3 protein: CASSIGQEETQYF; CDR3 DNA: TGTGCCAGTAGTATTGGTCAGGAAGAGACCCAGTACTTC
V gene: TRBV24-1; CDR3 length: 13; J gene: TRBJ1-2; clone size: few; D gene: -; CDR3 protein: CATSDRTAYGYTF; CDR3 DNA: TGTGCCACCAGTGACCGGACAGCATATGGCTACACCTTC
V gene: TRBV19; CDR3 length: 13; J gene: TRBJ1-1; clone size: -; D gene: -; CDR3 protein: CASKLGGDTEAFF; CDR3 DNA: TGTGCCAGTAAATTGGGGGGAGACACTGAAGCTTTCTTT
V gene: TRBV23-1; CDR3 length: 19; J gene: TRBJ2-5; clone size: -; D gene: TRBD1; CDR3 protein: CASSQCVPGQGGRVETQYF; CDR3 DNA: TGCGCCAGCAGTCAATGCGTCCCGGGACAGGGAGGGAGGGTCGAGACCCAGTACTTC
V gene: TRBV7-2; CDR3 length: 15; J gene: TRBJ1-3; clone size: -; D gene: -; CDR3 protein: CASRYRGYSGNTIYF; CDR3 DNA: TGTGCCAGCAGATATAGGGGTTACTCTGGAAACACCATATATTTT
V gene: TRBV27; CDR3 length: 13; J gene: TRBJ2-3; clone size: few; D gene: -; CDR3 protein: CASSLTRTDTQYF; CDR3 DNA: TGTGCCAGCAGTCTCACACGCACAGATACGCAGTATTTT
V gene: TRBV7-9; CDR3 length: 13; J gene: TRBJ2-1; clone size: -; D gene: -; CDR3 protein: CASSLGQYNEQFF; CDR3 DNA: TGTGCCAGCAGCTTAGGGCAGTACAATGAGCAGTTCTTC
V gene: TRBV19; CDR3 length: 18; J gene: TRBJ1-3; clone size: -; D gene: TRBD1; CDR3 protein: CASSFRTGGLPRGNTIYF; CDR3 DNA: TGTGCCAGTAGTTTCCGGACAGGGGGACTTCCCCGTGGAAACACCATATATTTT
V gene: TRBV6-1; CDR3 length: 11; J gene: TRBJ2-1; clone size: -; D gene: -; CDR3 protein: CASFRADEQFF; CDR3 DNA: TGTGCCAGCTTTAGAGCAGACGAGCAGTTCTTC
V gene: TRBV27; CDR3 length: 18; J gene: TRBJ1-2; clone size: few; D gene: -; CDR3 protein: CASSLKPRVLFPNYGYTF; CDR3 DNA: TGTGCCAGCAGTTTAAAGCCCAGGGTCCTATTCCCAAACTATGGCTACACCTTC
V gene: TRBV11-2; CDR3 length: 14; J gene: TRBJ2-1; clone size: -; D gene: -; CDR3 protein: CASSSLRSYNEQFF; CDR3 DNA: TGTGCCAGCAGCTCGTTGAGGTCCTACAATGAGCAGTTCTTC
V gene: TRBV11-3; CDR3 length: 13; J gene: TRBJ1-1; clone size: -; D gene: -; CDR3 protein: CASSSPGTPEAFF; CDR3 DNA: TGTGCCAGCAGCTCTCCCGGAACTCCTGAAGCTTTCTTT
V gene: TRBV6-2/TRBV6-3; CDR3 length: 16; J gene: TRBJ2-3; clone size: few; D gene: TRBD2; CDR3 protein: CASSYVAGEGTDTQYF; CDR3 DNA: TGTGCCAGCAGTTACGTTGCGGGAGAGGGCACAGATACGCAGTATTTT
V gene: TRBV6-1; CDR3 length: 12; J gene: TRBJ1-2; clone size: -; D gene: -; CDR3 protein: CATTEGSYGYTF; CDR3 DNA: TGTGCCACCACGGAGGGCAGCTATGGCTACACCTTC
V gene: TRBV7-3; CDR3 length: 15; J gene: TRBJ2-1; clone size: -; D gene: TRBD1; CDR3 protein: CASSPGQGHYNEQFF; CDR3 DNA: TGTGCCAGCAGCCCGGGACAGGGGCACTACAATGAGCAGTTCTTC
V gene: TRBV7-2; CDR3 length: 15; J gene: TRBJ1-1; clone size: -; D gene: -; CDR3 protein: CASTKRGSGDTEAFF; CDR3 DNA: TGTGCCAGCACAAAACGGGGATCGGGGGACACTGAAGCTTTCTTT
V gene: TRBV12-5; CDR3 length: 18; J gene: TRBJ2-5; clone size: -; D gene: TRBD2; CDR3 protein: CASGSGLAGGPGQETQYF; CDR3 DNA: TGTGCTAGTGGTTCTGGACTAGCGGGAGGGCCGGGGCAAGAGACCCAGTACTTC
V gene: TRBV11-2; CDR3 length: 14; J gene: TRBJ2-7; clone size: -; D gene: TRBD2; CDR3 protein: CASSIGLAGVRQYF; CDR3 DNA: TGTGCCAGCAGCATAGGACTAGCGGGAGTACGGCAGTACTTC
V gene: TRBV6-1; CDR3 length: 14; J gene: TRBJ1-5; clone size: -; D gene: -; CDR3 protein: CASSRGLLNQPQHF; CDR3 DNA: TGTGCCAGCAGTCGAGGACTGCTCAATCAGCCCCAGCATTTT
V gene: TRBV20-1; CDR3 length: 13; J gene: TRBJ2-2; clone size: few; D gene: TRBD2; CDR3 protein: CSAPGLATGELFF; CDR3 DNA: TGCAGTGCTCCGGGACTAGCAACCGGGGAGCTGTTTTTT